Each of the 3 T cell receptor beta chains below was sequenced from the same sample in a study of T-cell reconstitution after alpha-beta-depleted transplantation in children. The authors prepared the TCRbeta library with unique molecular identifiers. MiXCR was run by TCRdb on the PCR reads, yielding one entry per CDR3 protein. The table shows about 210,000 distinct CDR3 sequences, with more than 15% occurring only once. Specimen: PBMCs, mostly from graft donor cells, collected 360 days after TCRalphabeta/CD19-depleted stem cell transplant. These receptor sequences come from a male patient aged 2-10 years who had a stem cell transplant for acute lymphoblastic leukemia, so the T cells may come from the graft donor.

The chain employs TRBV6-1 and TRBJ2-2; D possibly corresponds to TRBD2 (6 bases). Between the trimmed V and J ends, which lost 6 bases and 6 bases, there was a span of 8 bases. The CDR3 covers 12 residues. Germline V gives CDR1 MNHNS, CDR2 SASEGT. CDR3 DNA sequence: TGTGCCAGCAGGGAGGGTGCCGGGGAGCTGTTTTTT. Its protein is CASREGAGELFF.

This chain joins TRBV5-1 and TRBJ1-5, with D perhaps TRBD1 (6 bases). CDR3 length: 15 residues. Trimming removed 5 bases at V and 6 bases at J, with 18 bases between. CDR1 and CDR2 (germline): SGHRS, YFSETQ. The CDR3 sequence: CASSDAPGVGQPQHF. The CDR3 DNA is TGCGCCAGCAGTGACGCTCCAGGGGTTGGTCAGCCCCAGCATTTT.

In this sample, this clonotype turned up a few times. This CDR3 is CASRLQQAKEETQYF. CDR3 DNA sequence: TGCGCCAGCCGCCTCCAACAAGCGAAGGAAGAGACCCAGTACTTC. The V and J genes are TRBV5-1 and TRBJ2-5, with D hard to call. Germline V CDR1 and CDR2: SGHRS, YFSETQ. The CDR3 length is 15 residues. Trimming took 7 bases from V and 3 from J, leaving 19 bases between them.